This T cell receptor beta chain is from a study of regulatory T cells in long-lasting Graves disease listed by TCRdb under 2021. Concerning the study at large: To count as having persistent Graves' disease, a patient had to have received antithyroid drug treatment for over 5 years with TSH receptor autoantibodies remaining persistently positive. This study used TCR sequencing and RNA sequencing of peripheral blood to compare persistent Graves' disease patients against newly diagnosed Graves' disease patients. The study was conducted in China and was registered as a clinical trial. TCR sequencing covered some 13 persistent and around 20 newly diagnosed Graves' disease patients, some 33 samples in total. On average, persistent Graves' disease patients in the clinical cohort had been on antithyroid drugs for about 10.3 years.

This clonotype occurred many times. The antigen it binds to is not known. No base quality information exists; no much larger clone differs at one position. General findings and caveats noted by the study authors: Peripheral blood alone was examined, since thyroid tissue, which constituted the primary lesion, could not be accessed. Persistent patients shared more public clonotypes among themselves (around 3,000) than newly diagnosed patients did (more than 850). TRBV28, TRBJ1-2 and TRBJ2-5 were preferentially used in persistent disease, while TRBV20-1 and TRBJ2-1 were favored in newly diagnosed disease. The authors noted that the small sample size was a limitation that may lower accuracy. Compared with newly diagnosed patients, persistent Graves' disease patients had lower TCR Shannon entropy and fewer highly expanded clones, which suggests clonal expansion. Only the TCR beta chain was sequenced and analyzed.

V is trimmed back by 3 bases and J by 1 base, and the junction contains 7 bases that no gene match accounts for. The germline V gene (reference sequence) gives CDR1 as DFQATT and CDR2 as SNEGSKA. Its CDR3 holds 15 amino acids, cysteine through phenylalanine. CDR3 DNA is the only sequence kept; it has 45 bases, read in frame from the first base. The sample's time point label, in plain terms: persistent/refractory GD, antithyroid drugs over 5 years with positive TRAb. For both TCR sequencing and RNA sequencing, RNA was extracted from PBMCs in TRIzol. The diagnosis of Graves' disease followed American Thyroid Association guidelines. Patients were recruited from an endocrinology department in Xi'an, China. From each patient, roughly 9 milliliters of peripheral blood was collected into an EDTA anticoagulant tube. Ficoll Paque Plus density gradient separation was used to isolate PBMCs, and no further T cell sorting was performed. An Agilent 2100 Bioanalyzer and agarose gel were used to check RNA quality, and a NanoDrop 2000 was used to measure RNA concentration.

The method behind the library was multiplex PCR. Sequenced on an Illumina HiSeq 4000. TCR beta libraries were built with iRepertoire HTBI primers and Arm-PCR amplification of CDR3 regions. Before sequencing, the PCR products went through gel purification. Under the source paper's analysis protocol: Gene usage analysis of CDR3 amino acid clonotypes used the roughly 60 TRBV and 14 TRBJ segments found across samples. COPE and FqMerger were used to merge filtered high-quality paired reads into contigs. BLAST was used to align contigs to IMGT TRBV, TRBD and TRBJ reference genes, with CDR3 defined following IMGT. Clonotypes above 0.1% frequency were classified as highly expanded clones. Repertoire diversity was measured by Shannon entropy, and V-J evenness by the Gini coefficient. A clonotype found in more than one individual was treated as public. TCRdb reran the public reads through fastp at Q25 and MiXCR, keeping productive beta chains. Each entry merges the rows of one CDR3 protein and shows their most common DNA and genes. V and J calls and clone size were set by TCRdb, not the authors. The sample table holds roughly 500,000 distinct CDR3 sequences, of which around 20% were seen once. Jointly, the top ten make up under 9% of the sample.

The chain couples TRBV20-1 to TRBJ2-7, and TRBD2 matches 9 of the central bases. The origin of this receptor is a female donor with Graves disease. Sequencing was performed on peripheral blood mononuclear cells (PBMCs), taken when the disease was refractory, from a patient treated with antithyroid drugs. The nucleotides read TGCAGTGCTAGGGGGCTAGCGGGACTTTCCTACGAGCAGTACTTC. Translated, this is CSARGLAGLSYEQYF.